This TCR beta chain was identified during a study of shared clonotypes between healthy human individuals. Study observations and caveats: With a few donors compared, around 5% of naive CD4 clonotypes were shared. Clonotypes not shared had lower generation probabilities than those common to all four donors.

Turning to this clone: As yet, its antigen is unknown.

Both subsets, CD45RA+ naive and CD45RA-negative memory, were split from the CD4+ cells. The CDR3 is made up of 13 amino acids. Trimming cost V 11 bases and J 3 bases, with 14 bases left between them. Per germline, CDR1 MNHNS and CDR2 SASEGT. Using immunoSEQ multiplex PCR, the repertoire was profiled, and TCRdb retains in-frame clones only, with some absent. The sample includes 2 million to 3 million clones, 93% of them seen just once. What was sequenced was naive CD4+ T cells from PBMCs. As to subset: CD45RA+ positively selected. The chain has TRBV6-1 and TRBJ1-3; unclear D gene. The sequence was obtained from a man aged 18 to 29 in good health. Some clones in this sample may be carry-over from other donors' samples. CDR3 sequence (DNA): TGTGCCTCTCGGCTTGACATTGGAAACACCATATATTTT. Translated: CASRLDIGNTIYF.